Reported below is one T cell receptor beta chain. Antigen: not known. This entry comes from a study of T cells in Graves' hyperthyroidism and ophthalmopathy. Overall study: Peripheral blood was obtained at initial diagnosis, preceding any treatment. Study results and limitations: Most clonotypes expanded in the thyroid (above 0.001) were also present in blood.

Exclusion followed for patients with uncontrolled infection, other autoimmune disease, pregnancy or lactation. The PBMCs had their origin in roughly 10 ml of fresh peripheral blood. Regions amplified from RNA transcripts were the TCR beta CDR3 regions. The study used the HTBI primer set for a first-round RT-PCR of the TCR CDR3. Using its own MiXCR run on the multiplex PCR reads, TCRdb lists one record per CDR3 protein. The sample shows 250,000 to 300,000 distinct CDR3 sequences, around 19% of them seen only once. The source of this sequence is a middle-aged man with Graves' ophthalmopathy. Sequencing was carried out using blood.

The CDR3 DNA reads as TGTGCCACCAGCAGGGGTTTAGGCACTGAAGCTTTCTTT. Protein product: CATSRGLGTEAFF. This sequence joins TRBV15 and TRBJ1-1; no reliable D call. V gave up 3 bases and J gave up 4 bases, with 9 bases separating them. Germline CDR1 and CDR2: LNHNV and YYDKDF (reference sequence). CDR3 length equals 13 residues. Supplemented by reference TRBV15 and TRBJ1-1, the full variable domain reads DAMVIQNPRYQVTQFGKPVTLSCSQTLNHNVMYWYQQKSSQAPKLLFHYYDKDFNNEADTPDNFQSRRPNTSFCFLDIRSPGLGDTAMYLCATSRGLGTEAFFGQGTRLTVV.